Following are 2 T cell receptor beta chains from one sample sequenced in a study of immune characterization of retroperitoneal liposarcoma. TCRdb re-derived calls from the PCR reads in MiXCR, one entry per CDR3 protein. Here the sample spans about 8,200 distinct CDR3 sequences, approximately 39% being singletons. Material for sequencing was tumor tissue. These receptors all come from a male donor with retroperitoneal liposarcoma.

This clonotype ranks as medium-sized (0.01 to 0.1%). This chain connects TRBV6-1 to TRBJ2-5, with 7 bases that match TRBD1. The germline V gene encodes CDR1 MNHNS and CDR2 SASEGT. The CDR3 length is 14 residues. V lost 4 bases to trimming and J lost 3 bases; unmatched junction nucleotides: 5. CDR3 nucleotides: TGTGCCAGCAGTGCGGGACAGATAAAAGAGACCCAGTACTTC. Its translation is CASSAGQIKETQYF.

The chain joins TRBV5-1 to TRBJ2-4, with D possibly matching TRBD2 (5 bases). This CDR3 is 13 amino acids long. The germline gives CDR1 SGHRS, CDR2 YFSETQ. Trimming took off 5 bases at V and 15 bases at J, with 21 bases between the two ends. CDR3 protein: CASSLEGPGMPYF. CDR3 nucleotides: TGCGCCAGCAGTCTCGAGGGTCCGGGGATGCCGTACTTC.